The clone carrying this T cell receptor beta chain was observed a few times. Template switching added a universal primer site; cDNA carried unique molecular identifiers. TCRdb fed the 5' RACE reads into MiXCR, producing one record per CDR3 protein. The data contain about 890,000 distinct CDR3 sequences, 9% to 15% of them singletons. Trimming cost V 6 bases and J 2 bases, with 11 bases left between them. Germline V CDR1 and CDR2: MNHNS, SASEGT. The CDR3 extends over 14 amino acids. These data originate in a study of identical twins. This same sample was also part of a study on yellow fever vaccine responses in identical twins. That work states: Vaccine T cell responses of twins reportedly seemed partly convergent and partly personalized.

V is TRBV6-1 and J is TRBJ1-5; D is undetermined. The sample taken for sequencing was PBMCs. The sequence was obtained from a woman under 30 in good health. The CDR3 sequence: CASSPDGRNQPQHF. CDR3 nucleotide sequence: TGTGCCAGCAGCCCAGACGGTCGCAATCAGCCCCAGCATTTT.